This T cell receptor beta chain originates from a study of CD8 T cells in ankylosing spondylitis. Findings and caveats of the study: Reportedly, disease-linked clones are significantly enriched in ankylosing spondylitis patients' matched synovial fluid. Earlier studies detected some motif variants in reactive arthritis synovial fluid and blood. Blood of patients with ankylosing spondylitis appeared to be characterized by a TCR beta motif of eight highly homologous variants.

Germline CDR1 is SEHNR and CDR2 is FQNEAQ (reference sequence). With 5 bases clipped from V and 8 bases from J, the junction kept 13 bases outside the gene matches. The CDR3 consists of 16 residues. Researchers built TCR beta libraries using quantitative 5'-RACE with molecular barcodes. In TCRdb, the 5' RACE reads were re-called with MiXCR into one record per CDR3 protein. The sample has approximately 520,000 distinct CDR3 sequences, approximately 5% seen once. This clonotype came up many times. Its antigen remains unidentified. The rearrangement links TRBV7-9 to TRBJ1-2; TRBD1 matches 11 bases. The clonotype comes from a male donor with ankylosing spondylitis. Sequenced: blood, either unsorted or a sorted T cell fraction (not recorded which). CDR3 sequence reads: CASSTTPGQGDTGYTF. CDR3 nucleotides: TGTGCCAGCAGCACCACACCGGGACAGGGGGATACCGGCTACACCTTC.